This TCR beta chain was obtained from a study of beta chain features in type 1 diabetes. Background on the study: Patients did not differ from healthy donors in age, gender or cell yield.

Since all of the isolated RNA was reverse transcribed, expressed TCRB transcripts were what got sequenced. Method: immunoSEQ multiplex PCR; TCRdb's copy keeps in-frame clones and lacks some. Of 150,000 to 200,000 clones detected, roughly 10% appear once; the ten largest clones hold about 0.7%. This clone was seen only a few times. The target antigen is unknown. Overall study findings and caveats: Across all four CD4+ subsets, people with type 1 diabetes showed modestly shorter TCRB CDR3s. High-TCR-expressing cells could be over-represented by cDNA sequencing.

The sequence derives from a woman in her twenties or thirties with type 1 diabetes. The sequenced material came from central memory CD4+ T cells from blood.

CDR3 protein: CSVATGFLETQYF. The CDR3 bases are TGCAGCGTAGCCACAGGGTTCCTCGAGACCCAGTACTTC. This chain links TRBV29-1 with TRBJ2-5, with D perhaps matching TRBD1 (6 bases). The germline gives CDR1 SQVTM, CDR2 ANQGSEA. Trimming shortened V by 6 bases and J by 5 bases, and 16 bases separated the two germline ends. This CDR3 has 13 amino acids.